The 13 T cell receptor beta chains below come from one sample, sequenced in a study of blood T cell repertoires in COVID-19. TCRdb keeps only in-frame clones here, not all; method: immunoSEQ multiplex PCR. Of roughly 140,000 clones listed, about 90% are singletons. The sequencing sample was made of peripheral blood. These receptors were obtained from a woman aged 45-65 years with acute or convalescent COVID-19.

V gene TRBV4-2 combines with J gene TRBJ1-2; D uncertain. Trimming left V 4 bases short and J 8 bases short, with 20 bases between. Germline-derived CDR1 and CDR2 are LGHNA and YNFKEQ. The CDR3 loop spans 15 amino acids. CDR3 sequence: CASSPGGISVGGYTF. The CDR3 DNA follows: TGTGCCAGCAGCCCTGGCGGGATCAGCGTCGGCGGCTACACCTTC.

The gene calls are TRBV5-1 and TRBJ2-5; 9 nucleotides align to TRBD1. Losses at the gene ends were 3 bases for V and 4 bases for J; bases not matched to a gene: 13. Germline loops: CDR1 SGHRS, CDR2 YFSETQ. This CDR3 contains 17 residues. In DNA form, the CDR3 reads TGCGCCAGCAGCTGGAACCACAGGGGGCGCAGGGTAGAGACCCAGTACTTC. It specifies CASSWNHRGRRVETQYF.

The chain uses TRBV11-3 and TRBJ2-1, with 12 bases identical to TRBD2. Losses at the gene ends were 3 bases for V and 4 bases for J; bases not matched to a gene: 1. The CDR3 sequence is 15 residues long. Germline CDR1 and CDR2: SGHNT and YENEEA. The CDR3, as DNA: TGTGCCAGCAGCTTCGGACTAGCGGGGTACAATGAGCAGTTCTTC. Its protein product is CASSFGLAGYNEQFF. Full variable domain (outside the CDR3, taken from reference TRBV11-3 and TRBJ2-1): EAGVVQSPRYKIIEKKQPVAFWCNPISGHNTLYWYLQNLGQGPELLIRYENEEAVDDSQLPKDRFSAERLKGVDSTLKIQPAELGDSAVYLCASSFGLAGYNEQFFGPGTRLTVL.

The CDR3 reads CASSKRLAGEQYF. The CDR3 nucleotides read TGTGCCAGCAGCAAAAGACTAGCGGGGGAGCAGTACTTC. The chain employs TRBV21-1 and TRBJ2-7; the table's TRBD2 call for D was not verified on the DNA. TRBV21-1 is listed as a pseudogene. This CDR3 has 13 residues.

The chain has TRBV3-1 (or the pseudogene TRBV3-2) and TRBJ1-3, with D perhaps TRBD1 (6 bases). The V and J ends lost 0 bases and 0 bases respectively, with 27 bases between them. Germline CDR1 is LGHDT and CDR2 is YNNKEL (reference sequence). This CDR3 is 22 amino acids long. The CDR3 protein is CASSQDIFPGRLQGDSGNTIYF. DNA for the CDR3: TGTGCCAGCAGCCAAGATATTTTCCCAGGTCGGCTACAGGGAGACTCTGGAAACACCATATATTTT.

The CDR3 DNA sequence: TGTGCCAGTAGTCCGGACGGGGTGCAAAGTGAGACCCAGTACTTC. Its translation: CASSPDGVQSETQYF. This chain uses TRBV19 with TRBJ2-5; D perhaps matches TRBD2 (5 bases). The CDR3 is 15 amino acids. Germline V gene data show CDR1 as LNHDA and CDR2 as SQIVND (reference sequence). Between the trimmed V and J ends, which lost 5 bases and 5 bases, there was a span of 18 bases.

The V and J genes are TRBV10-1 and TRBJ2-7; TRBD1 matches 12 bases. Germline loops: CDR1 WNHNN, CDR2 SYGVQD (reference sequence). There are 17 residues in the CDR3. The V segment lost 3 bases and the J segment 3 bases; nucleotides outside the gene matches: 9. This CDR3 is CASSDPDGTGGLYEQYF. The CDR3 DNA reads TGCGCCAGCAGTGACCCCGATGGGACAGGGGGCCTCTACGAGCAGTACTTC.

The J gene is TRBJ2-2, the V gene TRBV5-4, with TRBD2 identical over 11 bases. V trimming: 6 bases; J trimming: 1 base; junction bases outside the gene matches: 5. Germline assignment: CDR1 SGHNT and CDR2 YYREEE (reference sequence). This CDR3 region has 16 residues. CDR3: CASKASGGRNTGELFF. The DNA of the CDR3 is TGTGCCAGCAAGGCTAGCGGGGGGCGGAACACCGGGGAGCTGTTTTTT.

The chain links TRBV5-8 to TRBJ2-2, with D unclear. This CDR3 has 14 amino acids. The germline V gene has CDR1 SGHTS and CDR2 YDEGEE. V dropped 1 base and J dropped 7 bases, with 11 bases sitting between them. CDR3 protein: CASSLYGSVGELFF. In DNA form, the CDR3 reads TGTGCCAGCAGCTTGTACGGGTCGGTCGGGGAGCTGTTTTTT.

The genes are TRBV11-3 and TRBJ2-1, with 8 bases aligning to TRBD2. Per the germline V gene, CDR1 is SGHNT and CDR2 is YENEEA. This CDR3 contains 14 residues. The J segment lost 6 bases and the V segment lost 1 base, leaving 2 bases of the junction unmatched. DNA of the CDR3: TGTGCCAGCAGCTTAGGAGGGACTAGCAATGAGCAGTTCTTC. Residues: CASSLGGTSNEQFF.

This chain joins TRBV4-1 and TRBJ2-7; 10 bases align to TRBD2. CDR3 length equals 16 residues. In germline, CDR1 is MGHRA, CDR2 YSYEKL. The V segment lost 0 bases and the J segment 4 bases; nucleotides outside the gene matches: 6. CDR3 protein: CASSQDYLAGEYEQYF. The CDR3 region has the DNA TGCGCCAGCAGCCAAGATTATCTAGCGGGAGAGTACGAGCAGTACTTC.

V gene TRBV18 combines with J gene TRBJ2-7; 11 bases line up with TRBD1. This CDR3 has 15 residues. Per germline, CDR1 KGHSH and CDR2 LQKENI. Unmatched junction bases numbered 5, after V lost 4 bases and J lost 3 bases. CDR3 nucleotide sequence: TGTGCCAGCTCACTGGGACAGGGGGAATTCTACGAGCAGTACTTC. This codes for CASSLGQGEFYEQYF.

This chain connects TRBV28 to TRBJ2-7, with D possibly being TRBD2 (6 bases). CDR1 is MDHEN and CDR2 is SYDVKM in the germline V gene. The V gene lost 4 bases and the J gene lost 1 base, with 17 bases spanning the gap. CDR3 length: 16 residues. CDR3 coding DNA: TGTGCCAGCAGTTCCCTTGACGCCGGGGGATCCTACGAGCAGTACTTC. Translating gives CASSSLDAGGSYEQYF.